This entry features one T cell receptor beta chain sequence. Its cognate antigen is unknown. Autoimmune disease history or systemic immunosuppression led to patient exclusion. The data were obtained in a study of OX40 agonist ivuxolimab in advanced cancers. Overall study: A diagnosis of hepatocellular carcinoma, melanoma, renal cell or head and neck cancer was present in dose-escalation patients.

General study points: Both CD4+ and CD8+ T cell populations in blood had undergone clonal expansion by week 6 at 0.1 to 3.0 mg/kg. At 0.1-3.0 mg/kg, partial responders had clonal expansion among the lowest observed.

TCRdb keeps only in-frame clones here, not all; method: immunoSEQ multiplex PCR. Among approximately 110,000 clones listed, 85% to 95% were seen once. The CDR3 sequence is 18 residues long. The V gene is TRBV21-1, the J gene TRBJ1-5. TRBV21-1 is reported as a pseudogene. This TCR came from an adult with an advanced solid tumor such as melanoma, head and neck, liver or kidney cancer. The sequences come from CD4+ or CD8+ T cells sorted from blood, collected in a trial of the OX40 agonist ivuxolimab. The chain's CDR3 is CAIPLTRATGEGDQPQHF. The CDR3 DNA is TGTGCCATCCCCCTTACGCGGGCTACAGGGGAGGGAGATCAGCCCCAGCATTTT.